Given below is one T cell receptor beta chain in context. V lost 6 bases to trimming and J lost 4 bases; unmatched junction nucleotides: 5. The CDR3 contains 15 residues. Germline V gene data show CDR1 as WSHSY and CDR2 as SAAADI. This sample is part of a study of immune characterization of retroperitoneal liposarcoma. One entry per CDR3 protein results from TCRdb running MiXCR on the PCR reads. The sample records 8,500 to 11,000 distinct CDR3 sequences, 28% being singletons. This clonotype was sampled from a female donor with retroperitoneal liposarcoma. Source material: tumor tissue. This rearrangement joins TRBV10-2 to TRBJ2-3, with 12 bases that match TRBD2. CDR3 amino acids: CASRTSGSQADTQYF. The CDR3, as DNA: TGCGCCAGCAGGACTAGCGGGAGTCAAGCAGATACGCAGTATTTT.